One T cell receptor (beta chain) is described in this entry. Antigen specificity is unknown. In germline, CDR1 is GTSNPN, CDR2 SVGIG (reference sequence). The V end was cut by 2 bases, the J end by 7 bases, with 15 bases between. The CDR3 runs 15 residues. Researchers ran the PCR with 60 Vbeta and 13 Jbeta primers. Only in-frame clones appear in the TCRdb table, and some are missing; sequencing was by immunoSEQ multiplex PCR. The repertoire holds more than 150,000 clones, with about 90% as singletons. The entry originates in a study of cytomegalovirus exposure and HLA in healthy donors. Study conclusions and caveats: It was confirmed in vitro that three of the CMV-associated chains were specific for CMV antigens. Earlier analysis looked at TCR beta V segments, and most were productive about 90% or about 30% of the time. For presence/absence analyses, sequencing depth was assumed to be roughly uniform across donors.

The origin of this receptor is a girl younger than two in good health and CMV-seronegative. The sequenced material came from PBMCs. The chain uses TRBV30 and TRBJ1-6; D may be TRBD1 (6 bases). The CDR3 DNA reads TGTGCCTGGAGTCCGCTGACAGGTTCGAATTCACCCCTCCACTTT. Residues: CAWSPLTGSNSPLHF.